What follows describes a single T cell receptor beta chain. Its antigen is not identified. With V trimmed by 4 bases and J by 4 bases, 11 bases remained unmatched. This CDR3 is built from 16 residues. The germline CDR1 and CDR2 sequences are LNHNV and YYDKDF (reference sequence). This entry belongs to a study of cytomegalovirus exposure and HLA in healthy donors. The primer mix had 60 Vbeta and 13 Jbeta primers. Study processing details: A follow-up analysis tallied around 76 million unique TCR beta chains, 9 million to 11 million shared. Produced via immunoSEQ multiplex PCR; TCRdb's table is partial and in-frame only. D and trimming were read from the DNA, whereas the V and J calls and clone size are those reported in that table. Seen here are nearly 95,000 clones, roughly two thirds observed once, and the top ten hold 6.3%. The study, taken as a whole, reports: Indistinguishable V segments such as TRBV6-2 and TRBV6-3 were excluded. It emerged from a later analysis that several of the most significant clusters appeared to be linked to common viral pathogens. The authors assumed roughly uniform sequencing depth across donors for presence/absence analyses.

Specimen: PBMCs. This clonotype originated in a woman younger than 45 in good health and CMV-seronegative. V is TRBV15 and J is TRBJ2-7; 9 bases are shared with TRBD1. This chain's CDR3 is CATSTGNRDRVYEQYF. Here the CDR3 DNA reads TGTGCCACCAGCACAGGTAACCGGGACAGGGTTTACGAGCAGTACTTC. The entire variable domain, with the rest obtained from reference TRBV15 and TRBJ2-7, is as follows: DAMVIQNPRYQVTQFGKPVTLSCSQTLNHNVMYWYQQKSSQAPKLLFHYYDKDFNNEADTPDNFQSRRPNTSFCFLDIRSPGLGDTAMYLCATSTGNRDRVYEQYFGPGTRLTVT.